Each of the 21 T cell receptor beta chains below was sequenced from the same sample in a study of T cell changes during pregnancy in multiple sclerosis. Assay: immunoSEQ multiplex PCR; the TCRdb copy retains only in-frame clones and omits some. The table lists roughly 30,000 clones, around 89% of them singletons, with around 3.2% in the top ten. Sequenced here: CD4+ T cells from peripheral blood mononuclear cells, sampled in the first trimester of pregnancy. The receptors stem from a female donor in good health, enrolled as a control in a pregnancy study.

Here the CDR3 reads CASSLAADNEKLFF. In nucleotides, the CDR3 is TGTGCCAGCAGTTTAGCGGCGGATAATGAAAAACTGTTTTTT. J is TRBJ1-4 and V is TRBV27; D remains unclear. Between the trimmed V and J ends, which lost 2 bases and 4 bases, there was a span of 8 bases. Germline-derived CDR1 and CDR2 are MNHEY and SMNVEV (reference sequence). CDR3 length: 14 amino acids.

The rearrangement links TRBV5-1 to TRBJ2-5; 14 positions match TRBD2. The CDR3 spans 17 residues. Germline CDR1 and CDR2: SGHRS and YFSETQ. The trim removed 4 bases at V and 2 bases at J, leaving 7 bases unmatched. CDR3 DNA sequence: TGCGCCAGCAGCCCCCGACTAGCGGGGGGGATTCAAGAGACCCAGTACTTC. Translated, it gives CASSPRLAGGIQETQYF.

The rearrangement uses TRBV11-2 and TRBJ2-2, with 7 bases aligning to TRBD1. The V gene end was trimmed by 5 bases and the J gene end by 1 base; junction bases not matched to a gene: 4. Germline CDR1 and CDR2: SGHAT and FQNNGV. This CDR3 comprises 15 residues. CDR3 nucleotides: TGTGCCAGCAGCAGCTACAGGGGGAACACCGGGGAGCTGTTTTTT. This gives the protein CASSSYRGNTGELFF.

The CDR3 DNA sequence: TGTGCCAGCAGTCAACAGGGGTCCGCTCAGCCCCAGCATTTT. As protein: CASSQQGSAQPQHF. This rearrangement joins TRBV27 to TRBJ1-5; TRBD1 matches 7 bases. Losses at the gene ends were 5 bases for V and 6 bases for J; bases not matched to a gene: 7. Germline loops: CDR1 MNHEY, CDR2 SMNVEV (reference sequence). This CDR3 region has 14 residues.

CDR3 coding DNA: TGTGCCAGCAGCTTGGAAGTGCGGGGTGTGGACACCGGGGAGCTGTTTTTT. It codes for CASSLEVRGVDTGELFF. The rearrangement joins TRBV5-6 to TRBJ2-2; tentatively, D is TRBD2 (6 bases). Trimming stripped 0 bases from V and 3 bases from J, with 15 bases between. CDR1 SGHDT and CDR2 YYEEEE come from the germline V gene. This CDR3 has 17 amino acids.

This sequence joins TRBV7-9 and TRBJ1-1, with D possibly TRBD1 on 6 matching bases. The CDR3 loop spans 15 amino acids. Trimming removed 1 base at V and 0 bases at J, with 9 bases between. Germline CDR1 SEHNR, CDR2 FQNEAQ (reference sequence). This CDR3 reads CASSLVGAMNTEAFF. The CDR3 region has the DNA TGTGCCAGCAGCTTAGTGGGGGCTATGAACACTGAAGCTTTCTTT.

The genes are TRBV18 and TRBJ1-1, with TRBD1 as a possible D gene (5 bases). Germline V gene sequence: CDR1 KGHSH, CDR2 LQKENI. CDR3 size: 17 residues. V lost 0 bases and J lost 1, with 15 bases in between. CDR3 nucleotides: TGTGCCAGCTCACCACCGCAGCGGGGGAGGGGGAACACTGAAGCTTTCTTT. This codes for CASSPPQRGRGNTEAFF.

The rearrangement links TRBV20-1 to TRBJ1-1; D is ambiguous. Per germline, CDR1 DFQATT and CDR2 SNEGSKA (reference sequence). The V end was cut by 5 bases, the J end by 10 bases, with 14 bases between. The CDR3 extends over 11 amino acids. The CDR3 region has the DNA TGCAGTGCTTCCCCCGGCGGAGGAGCTTTCTTT. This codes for CSASPGGGAFF.

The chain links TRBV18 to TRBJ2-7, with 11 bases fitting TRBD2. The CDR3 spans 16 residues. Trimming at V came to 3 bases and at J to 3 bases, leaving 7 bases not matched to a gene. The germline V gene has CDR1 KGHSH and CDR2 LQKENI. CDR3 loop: CASSPLTTSGIYEQYF. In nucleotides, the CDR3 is TGTGCCAGCTCACCTCTAACGACTAGCGGGATCTACGAGCAGTACTTC.

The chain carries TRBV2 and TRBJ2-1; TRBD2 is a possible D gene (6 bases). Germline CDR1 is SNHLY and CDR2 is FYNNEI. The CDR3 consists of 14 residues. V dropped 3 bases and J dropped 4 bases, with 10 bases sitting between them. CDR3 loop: CASSDPGTYNEQFF. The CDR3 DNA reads TGTGCCAGCAGTGACCCCGGGACTTACAATGAGCAGTTCTTC.

CDR3 sequence: CAWSRGRYEQYF. In DNA, the CDR3 is TGTGCCTGGAGTAGGGGGCGCTACGAGCAGTACTTC. V usage is TRBV30 and J usage is TRBJ2-7; TRBD1 matches 7 bases. J gave up 3 bases and V 2 bases, and 1 base lay outside the gene matches. The CDR3 sequence is 12 residues long. The germline CDR1 and CDR2 sequences are GTSNPN and SVGIG (reference sequence). The full variable domain, in which reference TRBV30 and TRBJ2-7 provide the parts outside the CDR3, is SQTIHQWPATLVQPVGSPLSLECTVEGTSNPNLYWYRQAAGRGLQLLFYSVGIGQISSEVPQNLSASRPQDRQFILSSKKLLLSDSGFYLCAWSRGRYEQYFGPGTRLTVT.

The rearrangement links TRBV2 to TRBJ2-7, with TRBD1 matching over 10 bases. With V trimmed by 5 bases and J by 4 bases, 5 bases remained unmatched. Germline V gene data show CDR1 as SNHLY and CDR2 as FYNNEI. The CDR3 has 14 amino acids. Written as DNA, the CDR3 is TGTGCCAGCAGTAGACAGGGGGCCAGGTACGAGCAGTACTTC. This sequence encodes CASSRQGARYEQYF. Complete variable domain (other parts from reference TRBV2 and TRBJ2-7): EPEVTQTPSHQVTQMGQEVILRCVPISNHLYFYWYRQILGQKVEFLVSFYNNEISEKSEIFDDQFSVERPDGSNFTLKIRSTKLEDSAMYFCASSRQGARYEQYFGPGTRLTVT.

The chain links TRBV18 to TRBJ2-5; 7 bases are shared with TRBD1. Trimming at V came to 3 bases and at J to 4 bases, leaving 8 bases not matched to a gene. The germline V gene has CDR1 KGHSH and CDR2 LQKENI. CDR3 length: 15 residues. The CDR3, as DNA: TGTGCCAGCTCACCCGAGACAGGGTGGGCAGAGACCCAGTACTTC. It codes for CASSPETGWAETQYF. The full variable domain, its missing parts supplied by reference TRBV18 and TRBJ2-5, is NAGVMQNPRHLVRRRGQEARLRCSPMKGHSHVYWYRQLPEEGLKFMVYLQKENIIDESGMPKERFSAEFPKEGPSILRIQQVVRGDSAAYFCASSPETGWAETQYFGPGTRLLVL.

DNA of the CDR3: TGTGCCAGCAGCAAAACCAGGGACAGGGGTACCGGGGAGCTGTTTTTT. Translated: CASSKTRDRGTGELFF. The chain links TRBV21-1 to TRBJ2-2; the table's D call TRBD1 went unverified against the DNA. TRBV21-1 is labeled a pseudogene. This CDR3 is built from 16 residues.

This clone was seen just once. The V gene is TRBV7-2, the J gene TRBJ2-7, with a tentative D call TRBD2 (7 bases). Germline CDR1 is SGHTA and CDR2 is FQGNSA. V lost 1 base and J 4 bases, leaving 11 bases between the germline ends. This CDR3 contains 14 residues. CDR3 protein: CASSLDRGGYEQYF. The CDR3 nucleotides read TGTGCCAGCAGCTTAGATAGGGGGGGGTACGAGCAGTACTTC.

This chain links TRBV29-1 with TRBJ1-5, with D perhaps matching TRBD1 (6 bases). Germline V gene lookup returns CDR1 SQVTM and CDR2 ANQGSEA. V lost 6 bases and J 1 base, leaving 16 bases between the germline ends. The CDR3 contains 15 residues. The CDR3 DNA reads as TGCAGCGTGATAACCGGGACATCAAGCAATCAGCCCCAGCATTTT. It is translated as CSVITGTSSNQPQHF. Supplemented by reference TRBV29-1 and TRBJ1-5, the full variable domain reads SAVISQKPSRDICQRGTSLTIQCQVDSQVTMMFWYRQQPGQSLTLIATANQGSEATYESGFVIDKFPISRPNLTFSTLTVSNMSPEDSSIYLCSVITGTSSNQPQHFGDGTRLSIL.

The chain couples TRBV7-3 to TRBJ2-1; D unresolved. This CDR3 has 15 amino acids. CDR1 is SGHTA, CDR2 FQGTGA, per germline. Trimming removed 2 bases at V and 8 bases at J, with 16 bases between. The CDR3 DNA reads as TGTGCCAGCAGCTTACAACCTTCACGACGGGATGAGCAGTTCTTC. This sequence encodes CASSLQPSRRDEQFF. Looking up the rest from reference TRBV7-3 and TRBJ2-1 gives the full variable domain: GAGVSQTPSNKVTEKGKYVELRCDPISGHTALYWYRQSLGQGPEFLIYFQGTGAADDSGLPNDRFFAVRPEGSVSTLKIQRTERGDSAVYLCASSLQPSRRDEQFFGPGTRLTVL.

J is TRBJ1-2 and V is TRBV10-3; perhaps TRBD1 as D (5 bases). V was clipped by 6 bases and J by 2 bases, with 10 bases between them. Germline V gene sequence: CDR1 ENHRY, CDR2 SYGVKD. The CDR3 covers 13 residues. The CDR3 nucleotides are TGTGCCATCAGGATACAGGAGAACTATGGCTACACCTTC. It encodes CAIRIQENYGYTF.

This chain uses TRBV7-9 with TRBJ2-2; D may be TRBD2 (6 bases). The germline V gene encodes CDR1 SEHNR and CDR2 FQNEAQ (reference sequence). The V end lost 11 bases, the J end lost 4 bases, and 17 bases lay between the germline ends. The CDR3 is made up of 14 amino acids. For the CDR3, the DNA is TGTGCCGGGGTGGAGGGCTCGGGCACCGGGGAGCTGTTTTTT. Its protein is CAGVEGSGTGELFF.

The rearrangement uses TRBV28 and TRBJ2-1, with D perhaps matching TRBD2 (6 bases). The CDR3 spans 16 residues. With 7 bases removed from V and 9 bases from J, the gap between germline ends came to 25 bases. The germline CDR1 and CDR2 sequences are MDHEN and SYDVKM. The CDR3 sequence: CASTTGGAQLRGEQFF. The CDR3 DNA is TGTGCCAGCACGACGGGCGGGGCTCAGTTACGGGGTGAGCAGTTCTTC.

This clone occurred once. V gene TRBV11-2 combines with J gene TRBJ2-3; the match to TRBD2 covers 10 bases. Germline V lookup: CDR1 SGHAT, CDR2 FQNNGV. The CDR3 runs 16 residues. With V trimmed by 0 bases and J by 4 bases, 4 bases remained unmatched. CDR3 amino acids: CASSLEGAGGPDTQYF. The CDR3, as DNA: TGTGCCAGCAGCTTAGAAGGAGCGGGAGGGCCAGATACGCAGTATTTT.